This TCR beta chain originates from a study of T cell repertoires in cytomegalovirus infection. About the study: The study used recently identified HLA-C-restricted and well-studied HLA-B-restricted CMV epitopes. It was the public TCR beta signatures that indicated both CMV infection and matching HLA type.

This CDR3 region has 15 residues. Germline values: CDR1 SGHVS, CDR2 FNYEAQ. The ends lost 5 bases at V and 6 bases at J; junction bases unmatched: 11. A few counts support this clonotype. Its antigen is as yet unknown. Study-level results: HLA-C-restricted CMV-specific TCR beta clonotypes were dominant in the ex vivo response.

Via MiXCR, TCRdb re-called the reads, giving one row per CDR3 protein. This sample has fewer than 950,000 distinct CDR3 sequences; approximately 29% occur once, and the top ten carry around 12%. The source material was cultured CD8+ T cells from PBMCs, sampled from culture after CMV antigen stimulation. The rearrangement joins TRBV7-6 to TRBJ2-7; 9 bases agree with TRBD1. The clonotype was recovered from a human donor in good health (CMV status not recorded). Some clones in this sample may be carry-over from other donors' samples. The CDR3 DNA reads TGTGCCAGCAGCCCCCCTGGGGACAGGGTCCCCGAGCAGTACTTC. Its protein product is CASSPPGDRVPEQYF.